Sequencing of this T cell receptor beta chain was carried out in a study of blood T cells in healthy people across ages. Study context: Template switching caught about one barcoded beta molecule for each two T cells. Study-level results: Long-lived donors had more naive CD4+ cells and higher diversity than aged donors. Donor CMV status was unknown, possibly confounding expanded clonotype changes.

Peripheral blood was drawn, around 9.3 milliliters per donor. CDR3 size: 14 residues. Germline CDR1 is SGHAT and CDR2 is FQNNGV. Sample-barcoded 5' priming and a J-beta primer mix drove a second PCR of roughly 7 to 11 cycles. TCRdb itself ran the 5' RACE reads through MiXCR, one entry per CDR3 protein. Of fewer than 750,000 distinct CDR3 sequences in the sample, about 50% were seen once. Points on this clonotype: The target antigen is unknown.

The material sequenced was blood. This chain connects TRBV11-2 to TRBJ2-5, with 11 bases lining up with TRBD1. The J call may be faulty, since TRBJ2-7 better matches the DNA end. This clonotype was obtained from a woman older than 75 in good health. The CDR3 here is CASSFGTGGHEQYF. In DNA, the CDR3 is TGTGCCAGCAGCTTCGGGACAGGGGGGCACGAGCAGTACTTC.